This T cell receptor beta chain was identified during a study of OX40 agonist ivuxolimab in advanced cancers. Looking at the study overall: Ivuxolimab was a fully human IgG2 agonistic monoclonal antibody targeting the costimulatory receptor OX40 (CD134). Prior anti-PD-1, anti-PD-L1 or anti-CTLA-4 therapy was permitted, and 30% to 50% of dose-escalation patients had received checkpoint inhibitors. Of the roughly 54 dose-escalation patients, hepatocellular carcinoma was present in 19, melanoma in around 15, renal cell carcinoma in 9 and head and neck cancer in 9. Partial responses occurred in three dose-escalation patients: two with cutaneous melanoma and one with hepatocellular carcinoma. A male proportion of around 80% and a mean age of approximately 60 years, ranging from roughly 23 to 90, were recorded for the dose-escalation cohort. Intravenous ivuxolimab was administered to patients every 2 weeks at six dose levels: 0.01, 0.1, 0.3, 1.5, 3 and 10 mg/kg. The paper describes the monotherapy dose-escalation part (N ≈ 52 patients) of the phase I trial of ivuxolimab. The purpose of peripheral TCRbeta sequencing was to test whether ivuxolimab changed TCR sequence diversity and led to clonal T-cell expansion. The paper's findings and limits, for the study overall: At doses from 0.1 to 3.0 mg/kg, clonal expansion was seen in both CD4+ and CD8+ blood T cells between baseline and week 6. Which antigens the clonally expanded peripheral T cells were specific for was not determined. In the 0.1-3.0 mg/kg groups, partial responders had among the lowest normalized peripheral clonal expansion, particularly in CD8+ T cells. On average, CD8+ T cells showed more expanded clones than CD4+ T cells after ivuxolimab. Low levels of normalized T-cell clonal expansion were also seen in some patients who did not respond.

A word on this clone: Its antigen is not yet known. Base qualities are not provided; no much larger clone lies one nucleotide away.

Patients with autoimmune disease history or receiving systemic immunosuppression were excluded from the trial. Peripheral blood for TCR sequencing was drawn from every dose cohort at baseline, at cycle 4 day 1 and at cycle 7 day 1. Samples came from an open-label, multicenter, first-in-human phase I dose-escalation trial of ivuxolimab. Adults with locally advanced or metastatic melanoma, renal cell, hepatocellular, or head and neck squamous cell carcinoma were enrolled in the trial. Before TCR sequencing, CD4+ T cells and CD8+ T cells from peripheral blood were sorted into separate populations. The CDR1 and CDR2 encoded by the germline V gene are SGHRS and YFSETQ. V ends up 4 bases short and J 6 bases short, with an unmatched junction base count of 7. Inclusive of the bounding cysteine and phenylalanine, the CDR3 is 14 residues long. Of the read, only the CDR3 DNA is kept; its 42 bases are in frame from base 1.

Genomic DNA was isolated from the sorted cells so that the TCRbeta CDR3 region could be sequenced. The immunoSEQ Assay was used for sequencing of TCRbeta CDR3 regions. TCRdb provides this immuneACCESS table in a form limited to in-frame rearrangements. Some clones are lacking; in checked studies, under half of them reflect an unresolved V gene, and why the rest are absent is not known. The sample includes about 50,000 clones, with approximately 90% observed a single time. In total, the top ten clones hold about 0.64% of the sample. The input for sequencing was CD4+ or CD8+ T cells sorted from blood, taken in a trial of the OX40 agonist ivuxolimab. The rearranged chain carries TRBV5-1 and TRBJ2-7, with 10 bases in between that match TRBD1. This clonotype was obtained from an adult with an advanced solid tumor such as melanoma, head and neck, liver or kidney cancer. The nucleotides read TGCGCCAGCAGCATACGACAGGGGGCGGCCGAGCAGTACTTC. Translation gives CASSIRQGAAEQYF.